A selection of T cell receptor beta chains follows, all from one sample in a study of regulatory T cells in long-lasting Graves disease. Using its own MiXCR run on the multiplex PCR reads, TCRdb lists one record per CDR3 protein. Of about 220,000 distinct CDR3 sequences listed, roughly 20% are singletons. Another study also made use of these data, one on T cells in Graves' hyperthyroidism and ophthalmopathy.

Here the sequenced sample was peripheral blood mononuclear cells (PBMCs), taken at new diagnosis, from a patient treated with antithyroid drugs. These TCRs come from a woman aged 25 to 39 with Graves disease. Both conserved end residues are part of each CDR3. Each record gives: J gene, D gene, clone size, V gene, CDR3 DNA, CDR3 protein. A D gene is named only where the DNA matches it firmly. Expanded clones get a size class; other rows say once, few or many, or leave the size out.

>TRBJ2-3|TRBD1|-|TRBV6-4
TGTGCCAGCAGTGACGGACAGGGCACAGATACGCAGTATTTT
CASSDGQGTDTQYF
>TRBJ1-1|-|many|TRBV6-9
TGTGCCAGCAGTTGGGGCACTGAAGCTTTCTTT
CASSWGTEAFF
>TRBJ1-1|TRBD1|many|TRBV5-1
TGCGCCAGCGGCCTGACGACAGGGGGCGTTAACACTGAAGCTTTCTTT
CASGLTTGGVNTEAFF
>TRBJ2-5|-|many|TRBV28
TGTGCCAGCAGTTCCGTTACAGGGAAAGAGACCCAGTACTTC
CASSSVTGKETQYF
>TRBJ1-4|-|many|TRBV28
TGTGCCAGCCGAACAGGAGCGGTTGTTCGGAGGGCTGAAAAACTGTTTTTT
CASRTGAVVRRAEKLFF
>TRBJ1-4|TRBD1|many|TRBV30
TGTGCCTGGGGACAGGGAAAAAGTTCAACTAATGAAAAACTGTTTTTT
CAWGQGKSSTNEKLFF
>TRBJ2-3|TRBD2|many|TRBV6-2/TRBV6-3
TGTGCCAGCAGGTCGAGCTCCAGCGGGGGGGTTCGTAGCACAGATACGCAGTATTTT
CASRSSSSGGVRSTDTQYF
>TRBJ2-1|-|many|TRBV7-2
TGTGCCAGCACCCGAGGGGGGAACCGCTACAATGAGCAGTTCTTC
CASTRGGNRYNEQFF
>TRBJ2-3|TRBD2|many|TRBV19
TGTGCCAGTAGTGCCTTTAGCGGGGGAGGCACAGATACGCAGTATTTT
CASSAFSGGGTDTQYF
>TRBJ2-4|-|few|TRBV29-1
TGCAGCGTTGAAGATCGCTTCCGGGACACTTTAGCCAAAAACATTCAGTACTTC
CSVEDRFRDTLAKNIQYF